This entry features one TCR beta chain sequence. The assay was immunoSEQ multiplex PCR, and TCRdb's table has in-frame clones only and misses some. The sample records approximately 170,000 clones, over 85% being singletons. These data come from a study of control samples from healthy donors and cancer patients. Sequencing was performed on blood. The TCR originated in a man under 40 in good health.

This chain's CDR3 is CASTSYRGSSYNSPLHF. CDR3 in DNA: TGTGCCAGCACCTCGTACAGGGGGAGCTCCTATAATTCACCCCTCCACTTT. J is TRBJ1-6 and V is TRBV21-1; the D call of TRBD1 is as the table states it, not checked on the DNA. TRBV21-1 corresponds to a pseudogene. The CDR3 is 17 residues long.